This T cell receptor beta chain comes out of a study of identical twins. Whole-study findings and limits: The same donors were not followed; conclusions instead depended on cross-sectional statistical analysis. Zero-insertion analyses could be partly confounded by invariant MAIT and iNKT cells.

TCRdb re-analysed the 5' RACE reads in MiXCR, keeping a single row per CDR3 protein. This table holds about 520,000 distinct CDR3 sequences, about 20% found once. In germline, CDR1 is DFQATT, CDR2 SNEGSKA (reference sequence). Trimming removed 3 bases from V and 6 bases from J, with 15 bases in between. The CDR3 length is 15 residues. In this sample, this clonotype turned up a few times. No antigen is known for it. These data were likewise used in another study, on T cells expressing NK-cell markers. That study adds: Several experiments employed an anti-gamma-delta TCR antibody to confine sorting to alpha-beta TCR T cells.

The chain recombines TRBV20-1 with TRBJ1-6; D possibly corresponds to TRBD1 (5 bases). The sample was CD4+ T cells sorted from blood. This sequence originates from a woman under 30 in good health. This chain's CDR3 is CSAREGTGSNSPLHF. Written as DNA, the CDR3 is TGCAGTGCTAGGGAGGGGACGGGTAGTAATTCACCCCTCCACTTT.